A selection of T cell receptor beta chains follows, all from one sample in a study of control samples from healthy donors and cancer patients. Clones were sequenced by immunoSEQ multiplex PCR, and TCRdb holds only the in-frame ones, with some missing. The data show 150,000 to 200,000 clones, approximately 91% seen once. The sample comprised blood. Receptors were obtained from a woman in her forties in good health. CDR3s include the opening cysteine and the closing phenylalanine or tryptophan. D genes are given only for firm matches. Clone size is not always given. Where it is, it says once, few, many or a class for expanded clones.

CDR3 | DNA | D | V | size | J
CASRYHRSQGNTEAFF | TGTGCCAGCAGATACCACCGGAGTCAGGGGAACACTGAAGCTTTCTTT | - | TRBV25-1 | - | TRBJ1-1
CASSYSAYNEQFF | TGTGCCAGCAGTTACTCGGCGTACAATGAGCAGTTCTTC | - | TRBV6-5 | few | TRBJ2-1
CASSPRNPYSYEQYF | TGTGCCAGCAGCCCAAGAAACCCTTACTCCTACGAGCAGTACTTC | - | TRBV6-4 | few | TRBJ2-7
CASSEGSGTQYF | TGCGCCAGCAGTGAGGGATCGGGGACCCAGTACTTC | - | TRBV10-1 | - | TRBJ2-5
CAINPVRRGGDRGQETQYF | TGTGCCATCAATCCCGTGCGCCGGGGTGGGGACAGGGGGCAAGAGACCCAGTACTTC | TRBD1 | TRBV10-3 | - | TRBJ2-5
CASSEARAEYNEQFF | TGTGCCAGCAGTGAAGCGAGGGCAGAGTACAATGAGCAGTTCTTC | - | TRBV2 | - | TRBJ2-1
CAISEQETQYF | TGTGCCATCAGTGAACAAGAGACCCAGTACTTC | - | TRBV10-3 | - | TRBJ2-5
CASSLGLSDTQYF | TGTGCCAGCAGTCTCGGACTTTCAGATACGCAGTATTTT | - | TRBV12-3/TRBV12-4 | - | TRBJ2-3
CASSSPDRRGNSPLHF | TGCGCCAGCAGCTCTCCGGACAGAAGAGGTAATTCACCCCTCCACTTT | - | TRBV4-1 | - | TRBJ1-6
CASSQNRDQETQYF | TGTGCCAGCAGCCAGAACAGGGACCAAGAGACCCAGTACTTC | - | TRBV3-1/TRBV3-2 | - | TRBJ2-5
CASSFRGPSYGYTF | TGTGCCAGTAGTTTCCGGGGACCCTCCTATGGCTACACCTTC | - | TRBV19 | - | TRBJ1-2
CASSYDRGDYGYTF | TGTGCCAGCAGTTACGACAGGGGGGACTATGGCTACACCTTC | TRBD1 | TRBV6-5 | - | TRBJ1-2
CASTTDRVNSPLHF | TGTGCCAGCACCACGGACAGAGTTAATTCACCCCTCCACTTT | - | TRBV5-4 | - | TRBJ1-6